These 26 T cell receptor beta chains share one sample of origin, sequenced in a study of blood T cell repertoires in COVID-19. Method: immunoSEQ multiplex PCR; TCRdb's copy keeps in-frame clones and lacks some. The sample records 100,000 to 150,000 clones, 88% being singletons. The sample was peripheral blood. These receptors all come from a man aged 50 to 59 with acute or convalescent COVID-19.

This chain uses TRBV5-4 with TRBJ2-7; tentative D call: TRBD1 (6 bases). Germline loops: CDR1 SGHNT, CDR2 YYREEE (reference sequence). V lost 1 base and J lost 3, with 23 bases in between. The CDR3 has 18 residues. CDR3 nucleotides: TGTGCCAGCAGCTTGAATTTAATAGCAGGACAGAGACGCTACGAGCAGTACTTC. Translated: CASSLNLIAGQRRYEQYF.

The V gene is TRBV7-2, the J gene TRBJ2-3; the match to TRBD2 covers 7 bases. This CDR3 is 14 amino acids long. Germline values: CDR1 SGHTA, CDR2 FQGNSA. J lost 4 bases, V lost 0 bases, and 1 base had no gene match. CDR3 DNA sequence: TGTGCCAGCAGCTTAGCCGGGGGGTCAGATACGCAGTATTTT. It translates to CASSLAGGSDTQYF.

Only a few counts were recorded for this clone. This sequence joins TRBV19 and TRBJ2-3; 13 bases are shared with TRBD2. Trimming took 7 bases from V and 3 from J; bases not matched to a gene: 10. This CDR3 region has 17 residues. Germline values: CDR1 LNHDA, CDR2 SQIVND (reference sequence). CDR3 sequence: CASKSKLAGGPTDTQYF. CDR3 DNA: TGTGCCAGTAAATCAAAACTAGCGGGAGGGCCAACAGATACGCAGTATTTT.

Comments on this clone: Other DNA sequences in the same sample also yield this CDR3. This chain uses TRBV18 with TRBJ2-7; 7 bases are shared with TRBD2. Germline CDR1 is KGHSH and CDR2 is LQKENI. J was trimmed by 6 bases and V by 3 bases; bases with no gene match: 2. The CDR3 contains 12 residues. CDR3 nucleotide sequence: TGTGCCAGCTCACCTTCGGGGGGCGAGCAGTACTTC. As protein: CASSPSGGEQYF.

As for this clone: The sample carries other DNA sequences with the same CDR3. The rearrangement joins TRBV7-6 to TRBJ2-3, with a possible D match to TRBD1 (5 bases). The CDR3 spans 15 residues. Trimming removed 2 bases at V and 2 bases at J, with 11 bases between. The germline V gene has CDR1 SGHVS and CDR2 FNYEAQ. The CDR3 nucleotides are TGTGCCAGCAGCTTACTACAAGGGGACACAGATACGCAGTATTTT. Residues: CASSLLQGDTDTQYF.

J is TRBJ1-1 and V is TRBV4-1; D remains unclear. Germline values: CDR1 MGHRA, CDR2 YSYEKL. Trimming shortened V by 2 bases and J by 3 bases, and 16 bases separated the two germline ends. This CDR3 is built from 16 residues. CDR3 sequence reads: CASSQPVRRKHTEAFF. DNA of the CDR3: TGCGCCAGCAGCCAACCGGTTAGGAGGAAACACACTGAAGCTTTCTTT.

The chain carries TRBV5-8 and TRBJ1-2, with D possibly matching TRBD1 (6 bases). CDR1 is SGHTS and CDR2 is YDEGEE in the germline V gene. V gave up 3 bases and J gave up 5 bases, with 20 bases separating them. CDR3 length: 16 residues. The CDR3 is CASSSSRDTRRYGYTF. The CDR3 region has the DNA TGTGCCAGCAGCTCCAGCCGGGACACCAGGCGATATGGCTACACCTTC. Full variable domain (outside the CDR3, taken from reference TRBV5-8 and TRBJ1-2): EAGVTQSPTHLIKTRGQQATLRCSPISGHTSVYWYQQALGLGLQFLLWYDEGEERNRGNFPPRFSGRQFPNYSSELNVNALELEDSALYLCASSSSRDTRRYGYTFGSGTRLTVV.

The genes are TRBV23-1 and TRBJ1-6; D ambiguous. TRBV23-1 is designated an ORF whose function remains uncertain. The CDR3 sequence is 12 residues long. Trimming pared 7 bases from V and 6 bases from J, leaving 7 bases between. CDR3 residues: CASKRGNSPLHF. The DNA for the CDR3 is TGCGCCAGCAAGCGGGGTAATTCACCCCTCCACTTT.

This chain links TRBV5-1 with TRBJ2-3, with 16 positions matching TRBD2. The V gene's germline CDR1 is SGHRS and CDR2 YFSETQ. Trimming took 4 bases from V and 4 from J; bases not matched to a gene: 15. The CDR3 runs to 20 residues. The CDR3 coding sequence is TGCGCCAGCAGCGTGGCCGGTTTAGGGACTAGCGGGAGGGCCGCAGATACGCAGTATTTT. Residues: CASSVAGLGTSGRAADTQYF.

The chain links TRBV7-8 to TRBJ2-3, with 10 bases fitting TRBD2. V gave up 2 bases and J gave up 6 bases; unmatched junction bases: 11. Per germline, CDR1 SGHVS and CDR2 FQNEAQ. The CDR3 runs to 17 residues. CDR3 sequence: CASSLRPSGSYLDTQYF. Here the CDR3 DNA reads TGTGCCAGCAGCTTAAGGCCTAGCGGGAGTTATCTGGATACGCAGTATTTT.

This chain links TRBV2 with TRBJ1-5, with D possibly TRBD1 on 5 matching bases. Germline CDR1 is SNHLY and CDR2 is FYNNEI. The CDR3 is made up of 14 amino acids. Trimming cost V 4 bases and J 4 bases, with 11 bases left between them. CDR3 in amino acids: CASSVDIINQPQHF. In DNA, the CDR3 is TGTGCCAGCAGTGTGGACATAATAAATCAGCCCCAGCATTTT. The whole variable domain, remainder taken from reference TRBV2 and TRBJ1-5, is EPEVTQTPSHQVTQMGQEVILRCVPISNHLYFYWYRQILGQKVEFLVSFYNNEISEKSEIFDDQFSVERPDGSNFTLKIRSTKLEDSAMYFCASSVDIINQPQHFGDGTRLSIL.

V usage is TRBV27 and J usage is TRBJ1-1, with 7 bases identical to TRBD1. The CDR3 extends over 13 amino acids. Trimming removed 3 bases from V and 7 bases from J; junction bases left unmatched: 5. CDR1 is MNHEY and CDR2 is SMNVEV in the germline V gene (reference sequence). CDR3: CASSFGTAYEAFF. The DNA for the CDR3 is TGTGCCAGCAGTTTCGGGACAGCCTATGAAGCTTTCTTT.

The chain combines TRBV11-2 with TRBJ1-1, with 7 nucleotides matching TRBD1. J was trimmed by 8 bases and V by 5 bases; bases with no gene match: 5. This CDR3 has 12 residues. CDR1 SGHAT and CDR2 FQNNGV come from the germline V gene. The CDR3 spells CASSPGQAEAFF. CDR3 sequence (DNA): TGTGCCAGCAGCCCCGGACAGGCCGAAGCTTTCTTT.

The chain combines TRBV11-2 with TRBJ1-5; D ambiguous. Between the trimmed V and J ends, which lost 3 bases and 7 bases, there was a span of 10 bases. This CDR3 is built from 13 residues. The germline gives CDR1 SGHAT, CDR2 FQNNGV. Here the CDR3 reads CASSFSPGQPQHF. In DNA, the CDR3 is TGTGCCAGCAGCTTCTCCCCGGGGCAGCCCCAGCATTTT.

This clone occurred a few times. V gene TRBV28 combines with J gene TRBJ2-2; D may be TRBD1 (6 bases). CDR1 and CDR2 from the germline V gene are MDHEN and SYDVKM. This CDR3 has 13 amino acids. Trimming stripped 6 bases from V and 7 bases from J, with 12 bases between. The CDR3 region has the DNA TGTGCCAGCAGAAACAGGGTTTTCGGGGAGCTGTTTTTT. This codes for CASRNRVFGELFF.

The rearrangement joins TRBV5-1 to TRBJ2-6; maybe TRBD1 (6 bases). The CDR3 covers 16 residues. V was cut by 5 bases and J by 0 bases, with 12 bases left in between. Germline values: CDR1 SGHRS, CDR2 YFSETQ. Here the CDR3 reads CASRPTGTSGANVLTF. In nucleotides, the CDR3 is TGCGCCAGCAGACCGACAGGTACCTCTGGGGCCAACGTCCTGACTTTC. Drawing the rest from reference TRBV5-1 and TRBJ2-6, the complete variable domain is KAGVTQTPRYLIKTRGQQVTLSCSPISGHRSVSWYQQTPGQGLQFLFEYFSETQRNKGNFPGRFSGRQFSNSRSEMNVSTLELGDSALYLCASRPTGTSGANVLTFGAGSRLTVL.

This clone was detected only once. CDR3 region: CASSLGDFGGGFDKAFF. The CDR3 DNA reads as TGCGCCAGCAGCTTGGGCGATTTCGGGGGAGGGTTTGATAAAGCTTTCTTT. The genes are TRBV5-1 and TRBJ1-1, with D possibly being TRBD1 (5 bases). Looked up from germline, CDR1 is SGHRS and CDR2 is YFSETQ. The V end lost 0 bases, the J end lost 9 bases, and 24 bases lay between the germline ends. The CDR3 is 17 amino acids.

This chain links TRBV7-9 with TRBJ2-5; TRBD1 is a possible D gene (5 bases). Per the germline V gene, CDR1 is SEHNR and CDR2 is FQNEAQ (reference sequence). The ends were cut back, 0 bases at V and 4 bases at J, with 9 bases in the middle. The CDR3 loop spans 14 amino acids. CDR3 sequence reads: CASSLAGAGETQYF. DNA of the CDR3: TGTGCCAGCAGCTTAGCAGGGGCCGGAGAGACCCAGTACTTC.

The J gene is TRBJ1-6, the V gene TRBV10-2; TRBD1 matches 8 bases. The CDR3 spans 14 residues. CDR1 is WSHSY and CDR2 is SAAADI in the germline V gene. Unmatched junction bases numbered 6, after V lost 4 bases and J lost 10 bases. The CDR3 DNA reads TGCGCCAGCAGTGCGGACAGGGATCGGTCACCCCTCCACTTT. Translation: CASSADRDRSPLHF.

The V gene is TRBV4-3, the J gene TRBJ1-2; D may be TRBD1 (5 bases). V lost 4 bases, J lost 4 bases, and 16 bases lay in between. The CDR3 consists of 15 residues. Germline CDR1 and CDR2: LGHNA and YSLEER. CDR3 region: CASSPRTRSRYGYTF. The CDR3 coding sequence is TGCGCCAGCAGCCCAAGGACACGCTCTCGCTATGGCTACACCTTC.

The chain employs TRBV7-2 and TRBJ2-1, with TRBD2 identical over 7 bases. Germline V lookup: CDR1 SGHTA, CDR2 FQGNSA. V lost 1 base and J lost 7; bases outside the gene matches: 13. CDR3 length equals 17 residues. The CDR3 loop is CASSLELGGSWGNEQFF. DNA of the CDR3: TGTGCCAGCAGCTTAGAGCTAGGCGGGAGCTGGGGGAATGAGCAGTTCTTC.

The rearrangement uses TRBV7-2 and TRBJ2-4, with 14 bases fitting TRBD2. Trimming removed 6 bases from V and 0 bases from J; junction bases left unmatched: 7. The CDR3 is 18 amino acids. Germline loops: CDR1 SGHTA, CDR2 FQGNSA. CDR3 sequence reads: CASSPGLAGEPAKNIQYF. In DNA, the CDR3 is TGTGCCAGCAGTCCGGGACTAGCGGGAGAACCAGCCAAAAACATTCAGTACTTC.

V is TRBV7-9 and J is TRBJ2-1; 10 bases align to TRBD2. This CDR3 region has 19 residues. Germline CDR1 SEHNR, CDR2 FQNEAQ (reference sequence). The V gene end was trimmed by 1 base and the J gene end by 9 bases; junction bases not matched to a gene: 18. Here the CDR3 DNA reads TGTGCCAGCAGCTTAGGGGCAGGACAGTCTATAGCGGGAGGCGGTGAGCAGTTCTTC. This translates into CASSLGAGQSIAGGGEQFF. The complete variable domain, with remaining parts taken from reference TRBV7-9 and TRBJ2-1, reads DTGVSQNPRHKITKRGQNVTFRCDPISEHNRLYWYRQTLGQGPEFLTYFQNEAQLEKSRLLSDRFSAERPKGSFSTLEIQRTEQGDSAMYLCASSLGAGQSIAGGGEQFFGPGTRLTVL.

The V gene is TRBV5-1, the J gene TRBJ2-3; D possibly corresponds to TRBD2 (6 bases). CDR3 length: 15 residues. The V gene's germline CDR1 is SGHRS and CDR2 YFSETQ. Trimming left V 3 bases short and J 8 bases short, with 19 bases between. Here the CDR3 DNA reads TGCGCCAGCAGCTACGGATCCGGAGGGGCGGGTACGCAGTATTTT. It is translated as CASSYGSGGAGTQYF.

CDR3 nucleotides: TGTGCCAGCAGTACCGAAGGACAGGGGTCCTACGAGCAGTACTTC. It specifies CASSTEGQGSYEQYF. The V gene is TRBV27, the J gene TRBJ2-7; 9 nucleotides agree with TRBD1. The CDR3 is made up of 15 amino acids. After removal of 5 bases from V and 1 base from J, the junction contained 6 bases not matched to a gene. Per germline, CDR1 MNHEY and CDR2 SMNVEV (reference sequence).

This clone was counted a single time. The chain employs TRBV5-8 and TRBJ1-2; tentative D call: TRBD1 (6 bases). Germline V gene lookup returns CDR1 SGHTS and CDR2 YDEGEE. The V end was cut by 4 bases, the J end by 0 bases, with 13 bases between. The CDR3 totals 15 residues. The CDR3 protein is CASSPGTPSNYGYTF. The CDR3 DNA reads TGTGCCAGCAGCCCTGGGACACCGTCTAACTATGGCTACACCTTC.